This T cell receptor beta chain was identified during a study of molecular identifiers for immune sequencing clone quantification. The study's findings and limits: Clonotypes surpassing 20 RNA copies contained over 97% of effector molecules, versus under 1% in naive cells.

Sorted naive CD8 T cells were those defined as CD8+CD4-CCR7+CD45RA+. This clonotype was found a few times. Its antigen is currently unknown. Methods described previously, with TCR primers listed, were used for bulk TCR libraries. A single record per CDR3 protein comes from TCRdb applying MiXCR to the PCR reads. Seen here are 85,000 to 120,000 distinct CDR3 sequences, about 35% observed once, and the top ten hold approximately 9.8%. This CDR3 is built from 16 residues. V lost 5 bases, J lost 1 base, and 15 bases lay in between. The germline CDR1 and CDR2 sequences are SEHNR and FQNEAQ (reference sequence).

The source is a human donor in good health. Some libraries in this study had Jurkat cell RNA spiked in. Sequencing input: naive CD8+ T cells from blood, with Jurkat cell RNA spiked in. The subset denotes: FACS-sorted CD8+CD4-CCR7+CD45RA+ naive T cells. J is TRBJ1-5 and V is TRBV7-9, with D perhaps matching TRBD1 (5 bases). As DNA, the CDR3 is TGTGCCAGCAGCAACGGCGGGGGAAGGAGCAATCAGCCCCAGCATTTT. Residues: CASSNGGGRSNQPQHF.